Below are 15 T cell receptor beta chains sequenced from a single sample in a study of immune cell composition in non-small cell lung cancer. Produced via immunoSEQ multiplex PCR; TCRdb's table is partial and in-frame only. The sample lists some 6,000 clones, about 71% occurring once. Normal lung sampling was at least 3 cm from the tumour, as distant as possible. The material sequenced was non-adjacent lung tissue. Receptors were obtained from a human donor with non-small cell lung cancer.

The table lists this clone with a few counts. V gene TRBV19 combines with J gene TRBJ1-2; D gene unclear. V was clipped by 5 bases and J by 0 bases, with 13 bases between them. CDR3 size: 15 residues. Germline V gene data show CDR1 as LNHDA and CDR2 as SQIVND (reference sequence). The chain's CDR3 is CASSAVSLPNYGYTF. The CDR3 DNA reads TGTGCCAGTAGTGCGGTCTCTCTCCCTAACTATGGCTACACCTTC.

The chain uses TRBV28 and TRBJ1-4; 7 bases map to TRBD1. Trimming at V came to 8 bases and at J to 5 bases, leaving 8 bases not matched to a gene. Germline assignment: CDR1 MDHEN and CDR2 SYDVKM. The CDR3 totals 14 residues. CDR3 coding DNA: TGTGCCAGCGGCCGACAGGGCTGGAATGAAAAACTGTTTTTT. This codes for CASGRQGWNEKLFF. Full variable domain (missing parts from reference TRBV28 and TRBJ1-4): DVKVTQSSRYLVKRTGEKVFLECVQDMDHENMFWYRQDPGLGLRLIYFSYDVKMKEKGDIPEGYSVSREKKERFSLILESASTNQTSMYLCASGRQGWNEKLFFGSGTQLSVL.

The chain uses TRBV7-9 and TRBJ2-3, with D possibly being TRBD1 (5 bases). The CDR3 sequence is 12 residues long. Germline CDR1 SEHNR, CDR2 FQNEAQ (reference sequence). Trimming pared 5 bases from V and 5 bases from J, leaving 8 bases between. CDR3 nucleotide sequence: TGTGCCAGCAGCCCAGGGATAGATACGCAGTATTTT. Amino acid sequence: CASSPGIDTQYF.

The rearrangement uses TRBV4-2 and TRBJ2-7, with 7 positions matching TRBD1. The length of the CDR3 is 15 residues. V was clipped by 4 bases and J by 2 bases; unmatched bases: 8. CDR1 and CDR2 (germline): LGHNA, YNFKEQ. CDR3 residues: CASSPRTGAPYEQYF. The CDR3 DNA sequence: TGTGCCAGCAGCCCCCGGACAGGAGCGCCCTACGAGCAGTACTTC.

This clone has a single count. The genes are TRBV11-2 and TRBJ1-1; D is undetermined. V lost 5 bases, J lost 2 bases, and 9 bases lay in between. Germline loops: CDR1 SGHAT, CDR2 FQNNGV. CDR3 size: 13 residues. CDR3 loop: CASSPVRNTEAFF. Written as DNA, the CDR3 is TGTGCCAGCAGCCCGGTAAGAAACACTGAAGCTTTCTTT.

The chain recombines TRBV10-2 with TRBJ1-3; D is uncertain. V lost 9 bases to trimming and J lost 0 bases, with 21 bases between them. The CDR3 has 17 residues. CDR1 is WSHSY and CDR2 is SAAADI in the germline V gene. CDR3 nucleotide sequence: TGCGCCAGTGAGGGTTCGGTAGGGCATAACTCTGGAAACACCATATATTTT. Translated, it gives CASEGSVGHNSGNTIYF.

The gene calls are TRBV9 and TRBJ2-2; 14 bases line up with TRBD2. This CDR3 is 16 amino acids long. Germline trimming cut 4 bases from V and 4 bases from J; bases unmatched to any gene: 3. The germline gives CDR1 SGDLS, CDR2 YYNGEE. The CDR3 protein is CASSQGLAGGTGELFF. CDR3 DNA sequence: TGTGCCAGCAGCCAAGGACTAGCGGGGGGCACCGGGGAGCTGTTTTTT.

Relative to its sample, this clone is large. V gene TRBV27 combines with J gene TRBJ2-2, with D possibly TRBD2 on 6 matching bases. This CDR3 comprises 13 residues. V lost 9 bases and J lost 8, with 16 bases in between. Germline CDR1 MNHEY, CDR2 SMNVEV (reference sequence). CDR3 nucleotide sequence: TGTGCCAGTTTGTCCGGGGAGGCGGGGGAGCTGTTTTTT. Its protein product is CASLSGEAGELFF.

The chain combines TRBV18 with TRBJ2-7; D possibly corresponds to TRBD2 (6 bases). V was pared by 2 bases and J by 5 bases, with 13 bases between. Germline CDR1 reads KGHSH; CDR2 reads LQKENI. The CDR3 length is 14 residues. The CDR3 DNA reads TGTGCCAGCTCACCAGGAGGGGTAAGGAACGAGCAGTACTTC. Its translation: CASSPGGVRNEQYF.

This clone was detected only a few times. The CDR3 bases are TGTGCCAGCAGCTTCGGAGGGGCGAGGGGCGCTTTATACGAGCAGTACTTC. Encoded protein: CASSFGGARGALYEQYF. The rearrangement links TRBV7-2 to TRBJ2-7, with D perhaps TRBD2 (6 bases). CDR1 is SGHTA and CDR2 is FQGNSA in the germline V gene. CDR3 length: 17 residues. V lost 3 bases to trimming and J lost 4 bases, with 22 bases between them.

Only a few counts were recorded for this clone. The chain uses TRBV2 and TRBJ1-6; 8 bases line up with TRBD1. The germline V gene encodes CDR1 SNHLY and CDR2 FYNNEI. Trimming at V came to 6 bases and at J to 10 bases, leaving 5 bases not matched to a gene. The CDR3 loop spans 13 amino acids. The CDR3 spells CASSATGESPLHF. The CDR3 bases are TGTGCCAGCAGCGCGACAGGGGAATCACCCCTCCACTTT. Full variable domain (outside the CDR3, taken from reference TRBV2 and TRBJ1-6): EPEVTQTPSHQVTQMGQEVILRCVPISNHLYFYWYRQILGQKVEFLVSFYNNEISEKSEIFDDQFSVERPDGSNFTLKIRSTKLEDSAMYFCASSATGESPLHFGNGTRLTVT.

The V call is TRBV5-8, the J call TRBJ2-4; 10 bases match TRBD1. This CDR3 has 15 residues. V was clipped by 6 bases and J by 4 bases; unmatched bases: 7. Germline V gene lookup returns CDR1 SGHTS and CDR2 YDEGEE. The CDR3 bases are TGTGCCAGCAACGAGGGACAGGGGAAAAAAAACATTCAGTACTTC. Its protein product is CASNEGQGKKNIQYF.

The chain links TRBV7-2 to TRBJ1-2, with D perhaps matching TRBD1 (6 bases). CDR3 size: 17 residues. Germline V lookup: CDR1 SGHTA, CDR2 FQGNSA. Trimming left V 5 bases short and J 0 bases short, with 19 bases between. This CDR3 reads CASSPSLNRQANYGYTF. The CDR3 DNA is TGTGCCAGCAGCCCAAGTCTCAATAGACAGGCTAACTATGGCTACACCTTC.

This clone was recorded a few times. The chain carries TRBV5-4 and TRBJ1-2; weak D call: TRBD1 (6 bases). The length of the CDR3 is 14 residues. Deletions cut 4 bases from V and 2 bases from J, with 12 bases between. Germline V gives CDR1 SGHNT, CDR2 YYREEE (reference sequence). The CDR3 DNA sequence: TGTGCCAGCAGCCGGACAGACAGCAACTATGGCTACACCTTC. This codes for CASSRTDSNYGYTF. Full variable domain (rest looked up from reference TRBV5-4 and TRBJ1-2): ETGVTQSPTHLIKTRGQQVTLRCSSQSGHNTVSWYQQALGQGPQFIFQYYREEENGRGNFPPRFSGLQFPNYSSELNVNALELDDSALYLCASSRTDSNYGYTFGSGTRLTVV.

V is TRBV6-6 and J is TRBJ1-1; D gene unclear. From germline, CDR1 is MNHNY and CDR2 SVGAGI (reference sequence). The CDR3 is 14 amino acids. The V and J ends lost 0 bases and 8 bases respectively, with 13 bases between them. CDR3 loop: CASSYSTVGSEAFF. In nucleotides, the CDR3 is TGTGCCAGCAGTTACTCGACTGTTGGGAGCGAAGCTTTCTTT.